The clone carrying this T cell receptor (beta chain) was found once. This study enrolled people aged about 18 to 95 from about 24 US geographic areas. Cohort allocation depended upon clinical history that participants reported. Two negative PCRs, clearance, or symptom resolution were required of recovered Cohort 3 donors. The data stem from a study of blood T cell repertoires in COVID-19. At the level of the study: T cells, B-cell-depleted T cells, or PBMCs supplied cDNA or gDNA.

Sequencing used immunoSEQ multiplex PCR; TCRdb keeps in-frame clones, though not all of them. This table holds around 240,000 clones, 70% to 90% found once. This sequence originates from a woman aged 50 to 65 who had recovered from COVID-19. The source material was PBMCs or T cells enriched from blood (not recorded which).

The CDR3 reads CATSRGGARQGGYTDTQYF. CDR3 in DNA: TGTGCCACCAGCAGAGGAGGGGCAAGACAGGGGGGCTACACAGATACGCAGTATTTT. The V call is TRBV15, the J call TRBJ2-3; 9 bases match TRBD1. The length of the CDR3 is 19 residues. V dropped 1 base and J dropped 2; count of bases not matched to a gene: 13. Germline-derived CDR1 and CDR2 are LNHNV and YYDKDF (reference sequence). Looking up the rest from reference TRBV15 and TRBJ2-3 gives the full variable domain: DAMVIQNPRYQVTQFGKPVTLSCSQTLNHNVMYWYQQKSSQAPKLLFHYYDKDFNNEADTPDNFQSRRPNTSFCFLDIRSPGLGDTAMYLCATSRGGARQGGYTDTQYFGPGTRLTVL.